Given below is one T cell receptor beta chain in context. Its target is unknown. The germline CDR1 and CDR2 sequences are MNHEY and SMNVEV (reference sequence). V lost 5 bases to trimming and J lost 4 bases, with 16 bases between them. The CDR3 runs 15 residues. The sample comes from a study of T cells after yellow fever vaccination. Whole-study context: It was SMART-Seq v4 Ultra Low Input that prepared the fractions with low cell numbers.

TCRdb called the 5' RACE reads again in MiXCR, with one record for every CDR3 protein. The sample records more than 300,000 distinct CDR3 sequences, around 7.3% being singletons. Findings and caveats of the study: Detected again after the booster were most primary-vaccination clones, at about 96% CD4 and 88% CD8.

This sequence was found in a man between 18 and 29 years old who received the YFV17D yellow fever vaccine. The sample was PBMCs, taken more than 35 days after the first yellow fever vaccination. V gene TRBV27 combines with J gene TRBJ2-3; D might be TRBD1 (6 bases). DNA of the CDR3: TGTGCCAGCAGTCGTGGGCAAGGGGGTCCAGATACGCAGTATTTT. Translation gives CASSRGQGGPDTQYF.